These 24 T cell receptor beta chains were sequenced from one sample in a study of shared clonotypes between healthy human individuals. Sequenced by immunoSEQ multiplex PCR; TCRdb stores in-frame clones only, minus some. The table shows millions of clones, with approximately 94% occurring only once. The sample consisted of naive CD4+ T cells sorted from blood. Sample subset: CD45RA+ positively selected. All receptors derive from a man younger than 35 in good health.

This chain links TRBV10-2 with TRBJ1-4, with a tentative D call TRBD1 (6 bases). V lost 6 bases and J 7 bases, leaving 12 bases between the germline ends. CDR3 length equals 13 residues. CDR1 is WSHSY and CDR2 is SAAADI in the germline V gene. CDR3 region: CASRGGGFEKLFF. Here the CDR3 DNA reads TGCGCCAGCAGGGGAGGGGGTTTTGAAAAACTGTTTTTT.

The gene calls are TRBV7-2 and TRBJ1-5; no firm D call. Germline V lookup: CDR1 SGHTA, CDR2 FQGNSA. This CDR3 comprises 13 residues. V was shortened by 2 bases and J by 7 bases, with 9 bases between the two germline ends. The CDR3 DNA sequence: TGTGCCAGCAGCTTATATTATGACCAGCCCCAGCATTTT. Encoded protein: CASSLYYDQPQHF.

The V and J genes are TRBV2 and TRBJ2-7; no clear D gene. V lost 8 bases and J lost 3, with 5 bases in between. Per the germline V gene, CDR1 is SNHLY and CDR2 is FYNNEI. The CDR3 consists of 10 residues. The CDR3 spells CASGNYEQYF. As DNA, the CDR3 is TGTGCCAGCGGCAACTACGAGCAGTACTTC.

The genes are TRBV6-6 and TRBJ2-2; 12 nucleotides line up with TRBD1. The germline V gene encodes CDR1 MNHNY and CDR2 SVGAGI (reference sequence). This CDR3 region has 16 residues. V lost 2 bases and J lost 6; bases outside the gene matches: 4. CDR3 nucleotide sequence: TGTGCCAGCAGTTACCCGGGACAGGGGGCGCCCGGGGAGCTGTTTTTT. It is translated as CASSYPGQGAPGELFF.

V and J are TRBV5-1 and TRBJ2-1, with TRBD2 as a possible D gene (5 bases). Trimming removed 3 bases from V and 3 bases from J, with 22 bases in between. CDR1 and CDR2 from the germline V gene are SGHRS and YFSETQ. The CDR3 runs 18 residues. CDR3 sequence (DNA): TGCGCCAGCAGCTCTTACGGGGTGGGGTATGGCGGCTACAATGAGCAGTTCTTC. Translation gives CASSSYGVGYGGYNEQFF.

The chain employs TRBV14 and TRBJ1-5; D unresolved. Germline loops: CDR1 SGHDN, CDR2 FVKESK. V was pared by 7 bases and J by 6 bases, with 10 bases between. This CDR3 has 12 amino acids. In DNA form, the CDR3 reads TGTGCCAGCACCCCCGTTGGTCAGCCCCAGCATTTT. Translated: CASTPVGQPQHF.

The chain uses TRBV5-1 and TRBJ1-5; possibly TRBD1 for D (5 bases). CDR3 length: 15 amino acids. The V gene lost 7 bases and the J gene lost 4 bases, with 18 bases spanning the gap. Germline assignment: CDR1 SGHRS and CDR2 YFSETQ. The CDR3 loop is CASQSFPGRNQPQHF. The CDR3 nucleotides read TGCGCCAGCCAAAGCTTCCCAGGGCGAAATCAGCCCCAGCATTTT.

In its sample, this clone was seen a few times. The chain combines TRBV30 with TRBJ1-5, with D perhaps matching TRBD1 (6 bases). The germline V and J ends were trimmed by 2 bases and 5 bases, with 13 bases remaining between them. This CDR3 has 14 residues. Per germline, CDR1 GTSNPN and CDR2 SVGIG (reference sequence). The CDR3 nucleotides read TGTGCCTGGAGTACCGGGGGCGCATATCAGCCCCAGCATTTT. Encoded protein: CAWSTGGAYQPQHF. Variable domain in full (rest from reference TRBV30 and TRBJ1-5): SQTIHQWPATLVQPVGSPLSLECTVEGTSNPNLYWYRQAAGRGLQLLFYSVGIGQISSEVPQNLSASRPQDRQFILSSKKLLLSDSGFYLCAWSTGGAYQPQHFGDGTRLSIL.

The rearrangement uses TRBV6-5 and TRBJ1-2, with 10 bases matching TRBD1. V was clipped by 8 bases and J by 4 bases; unmatched bases: 10. The CDR3 spans 15 residues. Germline CDR1 and CDR2: MNHEY and SVGAGI. The CDR3 loop reads CASRLGTGAFYGYTF. In DNA form, the CDR3 reads TGTGCCAGCCGTCTTGGGACAGGGGCCTTCTATGGCTACACCTTC.

Turning to this clone: The sample has other DNA sequences that encode this CDR3 too. The V gene is TRBV6-1, the J gene TRBJ1-5; no clear D. The V end lost 2 bases, the J end lost 9 bases, and 8 bases lay between the germline ends. The germline V gene has CDR1 MNHNS and CDR2 SASEGT. The CDR3 is 12 amino acids. The CDR3 coding sequence is TGTGCCAGCAGTGAATTGAGGTCGCCCCAGCATTTT. It codes for CASSELRSPQHF.

V gene TRBV29-1 combines with J gene TRBJ1-1; 7 nucleotides align to TRBD1. J gave up 8 bases and V 8 bases, and 11 bases lay outside the gene matches. CDR1 SQVTM and CDR2 ANQGSEA come from the germline V gene. The CDR3 has 12 residues. CDR3 loop: CSLGEGAREAFF. The CDR3 DNA reads as TGCAGCTTGGGGGAGGGGGCAAGAGAAGCTTTCTTT.

This chain joins TRBV7-9 and TRBJ1-4, with 7 bases lining up with TRBD1. After removal of 6 bases from V and 0 bases from J, the junction contained 7 bases not matched to a gene. The germline CDR1 and CDR2 sequences are SEHNR and FQNEAQ (reference sequence). This CDR3 region has 16 residues. This CDR3 is CASSFGQVATNEKLFF. CDR3 nucleotides: TGTGCCAGCAGTTTTGGACAGGTGGCAACTAATGAAAAACTGTTTTTT.

This clone was found once. Written as DNA, the CDR3 is TGTGCCAGCAGTGAATTAGGTGACAGCTACGAGCAGTACTTC. Translating it yields CASSELGDSYEQYF. The rearrangement joins TRBV25-1 to TRBJ2-7; TRBD1 might be the D (5 bases). This CDR3 is 14 amino acids long. Deletions cut 1 base from V and 3 bases from J, with 10 bases between. Per germline, CDR1 MGHDK and CDR2 SYGVNS.

The rearrangement uses TRBV4-3 and TRBJ1-4; 8 positions agree with TRBD1. CDR3 length equals 16 residues. Germline V CDR1 and CDR2: LGHNA, YSLEER. V was pared by 1 base and J by 7 bases, with 8 bases of the junction left unmatched. The DNA of the CDR3 is TGCGCCAGCAGCCAAGCTCCTCAGGGGGCAGGTGAAAAACTGTTTTTT. Its translation is CASSQAPQGAGEKLFF.

Details on this clone: The same CDR3 can be traced to other DNA sequences in this sample. The gene calls are TRBV5-1 and TRBJ1-1; D not certain. This CDR3 region has 12 residues. Trimming stripped 4 bases from V and 5 bases from J, with 9 bases between. CDR1 is SGHRS, CDR2 YFSETQ, per germline. The CDR3 coding sequence is TGCGCCAGCAGCCCCGGAGGAACTGAAGCTTTCTTT. Protein product: CASSPGGTEAFF.

This chain joins TRBV5-1 and TRBJ1-1; TRBD1 aligns across 9 bases. Germline CDR1 is SGHRS and CDR2 is YFSETQ. V lost 4 bases to trimming and J lost 4 bases; unmatched junction nucleotides: 8. CDR3 size: 15 residues. The CDR3 here is CASSKPDRGGTEAFF. CDR3 sequence (DNA): TGCGCCAGCAGCAAACCGGACAGGGGCGGCACTGAAGCTTTCTTT.

V usage is TRBV27 and J usage is TRBJ1-1; TRBD1 matches 7 bases. The V gene's germline CDR1 is MNHEY and CDR2 SMNVEV (reference sequence). This CDR3 is built from 15 residues. V lost 5 bases to trimming and J lost 0 bases; unmatched junction nucleotides: 6. The CDR3 sequence is CASSPQGNLNTEAFF. In DNA, the CDR3 is TGTGCCAGCAGTCCACAGGGGAATCTGAACACTGAAGCTTTCTTT.

This chain connects TRBV5-4 to TRBJ2-1, with 14 bases lining up with TRBD2. Germline V gives CDR1 SGHNT, CDR2 YYREEE (reference sequence). The CDR3 runs to 17 residues. V was pared by 9 bases and J by 7 bases, with 15 bases of the junction left unmatched. The DNA of the CDR3 is TGTGCCATCGATGGACTAGCGGGGGGCCCTTTTGTGAATGAGCAGTTCTTC. This encodes CAIDGLAGGPFVNEQFF.

This clone came up a few times. This chain uses TRBV30 with TRBJ1-1, with D uncertain. V was pared by 1 base and J by 8 bases, with 11 bases between. CDR1 GTSNPN and CDR2 SVGIG come from the germline V gene (reference sequence). This CDR3 has 12 residues. The CDR3 DNA reads as TGTGCCTGGAGTGGTTGGGGTCTAGAAGCTTTCTTT. Its protein is CAWSGWGLEAFF.

The chain combines TRBV9 with TRBJ2-2; possibly TRBD1 for D (5 bases). Germline loops: CDR1 SGDLS, CDR2 YYNGEE. Deletions cut 6 bases from V and 6 bases from J, with 18 bases between. CDR3 length: 15 residues. This CDR3 is CASTPGVEGAGELFF. As DNA, the CDR3 is TGTGCCAGCACCCCTGGGGTAGAAGGGGCCGGGGAGCTGTTTTTT. The full variable domain, in which reference TRBV9 and TRBJ2-2 provide the parts outside the CDR3, is DSGVTQTPKHLITATGQRVTLRCSPRSGDLSVYWYQQSLDQGLQFLIQYYNGEERAKGNILERFSAQQFPDLHSELNLSSLELGDSALYFCASTPGVEGAGELFFGEGSRLTVL.

The V call is TRBV9, the J call TRBJ1-6, with a tentative D call TRBD1 (6 bases). The CDR3 length is 17 residues. Germline V gene data show CDR1 as SGDLS and CDR2 as YYNGEE. V lost 0 bases to trimming and J lost 0 bases, with 10 bases between them. In DNA, the CDR3 is TGTGCCAGCAGCGTAGCACAGGGTTTCTCCTATAATTCACCCCTCCACTTT. Translating gives CASSVAQGFSYNSPLHF.

This chain links TRBV7-3 with TRBJ2-2; D remains ambiguous. The V and J ends lost 6 bases and 3 bases respectively, with 11 bases between them. CDR3 size: 14 residues. Germline lookup yields CDR1 SGHTA and CDR2 FQGTGA. The CDR3 region is CASRLDSYTGELFF. Written as DNA, the CDR3 is TGTGCCAGCAGACTCGACTCCTACACCGGGGAGCTGTTTTTT.

The chain joins TRBV7-2 to TRBJ2-5; 8 bases agree with TRBD2. Germline CDR1 SGHTA, CDR2 FQGNSA. This CDR3 contains 15 residues. V lost 1 base, J lost 5 bases, and 6 bases stayed unmatched. CDR3 sequence: CASSLGSAGVETQYF. In DNA form, the CDR3 reads TGTGCCAGCAGCTTAGGGTCAGCGGGAGTGGAGACCCAGTACTTC.

Comment on this clone: The same CDR3 can be traced to other DNA sequences in this sample. The chain carries TRBV6-1 and TRBJ2-3; D uncertain. Germline V gene lookup returns CDR1 MNHNS and CDR2 SASEGT. Trimming pared 0 bases from V and 4 bases from J, leaving 8 bases between. This CDR3 contains 14 residues. CDR3 sequence (DNA): TGTGCCAGCAGTGAAGCGCTTCGGGCAGATACGCAGTATTTT. This sequence encodes CASSEALRADTQYF.